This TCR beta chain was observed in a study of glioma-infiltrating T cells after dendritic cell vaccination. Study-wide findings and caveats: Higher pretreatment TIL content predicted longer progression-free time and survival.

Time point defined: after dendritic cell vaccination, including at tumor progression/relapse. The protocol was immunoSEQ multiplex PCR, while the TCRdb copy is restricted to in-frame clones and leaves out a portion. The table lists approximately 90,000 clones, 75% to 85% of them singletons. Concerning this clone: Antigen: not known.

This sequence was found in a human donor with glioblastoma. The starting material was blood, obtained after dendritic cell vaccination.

The CDR3 nucleotides are TGTGCCAGCAGTGGGAGGACTAGCGGGGGGGCCCGGGATGAGCAGTTCTTC. It is translated as CASSGRTSGGARDEQFF. The gene calls are TRBV6-1 and TRBJ2-1, with 15 bases lining up with TRBD2. This CDR3 has 17 amino acids. Germline lookup yields CDR1 MNHNS and CDR2 SASEGT. Trimming took 4 bases from V and 8 from J; bases not matched to a gene: 9.